This T cell receptor beta chain is from a study of early T cells in non-severe SARS-CoV-2 infection. In the study overall: With bulk RNA from unsorted whole blood as input, sequencing yielded unpaired chains.

The study, taken as a whole, reports: CD4 and private specificities were missed by VDJdb matching, which favored anti-spike CD8 responses.

This clonotype was observed at least ten times. Its antigen is still unknown. The length of the CDR3 is 12 residues. Germline V gene sequence: CDR1 MNHEY, CDR2 SVGEGT. Trimming removed 5 bases from V and 3 bases from J, with 8 bases in between. Unique molecular identifiers were added to individual cDNA molecules. TCRdb recomputed calls from the 5' RACE reads with MiXCR, one row per CDR3 protein. The table has around 88,000 distinct CDR3 sequences, approximately 14% seen once. The receptor's source is an adult who was a healthcare worker with PCR-confirmed SARS-CoV-2 infection or an uninfected control (not recorded which). Source material: whole blood. The chain uses TRBV6-2 or TRBV6-3 and TRBJ2-7, with D hard to call. This CDR3 reads CASSKPIYEQYF. CDR3 bases: TGTGCCAGCAGTAAGCCAATCTACGAGCAGTACTTC.